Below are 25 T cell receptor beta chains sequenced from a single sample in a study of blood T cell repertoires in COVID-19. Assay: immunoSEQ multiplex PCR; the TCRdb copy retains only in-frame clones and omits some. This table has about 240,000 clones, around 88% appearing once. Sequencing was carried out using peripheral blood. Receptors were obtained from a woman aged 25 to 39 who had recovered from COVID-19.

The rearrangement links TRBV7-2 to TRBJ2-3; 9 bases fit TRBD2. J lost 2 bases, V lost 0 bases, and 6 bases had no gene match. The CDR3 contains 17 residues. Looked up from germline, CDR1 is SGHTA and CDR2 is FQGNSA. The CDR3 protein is CASSLALAGGSTDTQYF. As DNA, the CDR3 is TGTGCCAGCAGCTTAGCTTTGGCGGGGGGGTCCACAGATACGCAGTATTTT.

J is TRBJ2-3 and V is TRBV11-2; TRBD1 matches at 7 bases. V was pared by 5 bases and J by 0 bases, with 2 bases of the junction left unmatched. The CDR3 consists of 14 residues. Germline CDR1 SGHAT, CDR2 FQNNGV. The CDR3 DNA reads TGTGCCAGCAGCCCGGACAGGAGCACAGATACGCAGTATTTT. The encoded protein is CASSPDRSTDTQYF.

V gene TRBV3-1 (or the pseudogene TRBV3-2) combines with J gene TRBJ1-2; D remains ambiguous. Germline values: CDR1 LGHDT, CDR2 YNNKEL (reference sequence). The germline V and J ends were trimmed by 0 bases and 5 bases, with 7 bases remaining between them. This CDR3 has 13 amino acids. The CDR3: CASSQELWYGYTF. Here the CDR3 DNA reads TGTGCCAGCAGCCAAGAACTCTGGTATGGCTACACCTTC.

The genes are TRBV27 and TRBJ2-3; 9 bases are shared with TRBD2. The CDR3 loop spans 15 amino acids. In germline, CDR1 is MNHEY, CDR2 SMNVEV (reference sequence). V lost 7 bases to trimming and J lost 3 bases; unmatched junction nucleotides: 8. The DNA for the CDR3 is TGTGCCAGCAATGCGGGGGGGCCAGGTACAGATACGCAGTATTTT. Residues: CASNAGGPGTDTQYF.

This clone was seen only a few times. Here the CDR3 reads CASSRATNTEAFF. The CDR3 nucleotides read TGTGCCAGCAGCCGGGCCACGAACACTGAAGCTTTCTTT. This rearrangement joins TRBV3-1 (or the pseudogene TRBV3-2) to TRBJ1-1, with D uncertain. The germline V and J ends were trimmed by 4 bases and 1 base, with 7 bases remaining between them. CDR1 and CDR2 (germline): LGHDT, YNNKEL (reference sequence). This CDR3 contains 13 residues.

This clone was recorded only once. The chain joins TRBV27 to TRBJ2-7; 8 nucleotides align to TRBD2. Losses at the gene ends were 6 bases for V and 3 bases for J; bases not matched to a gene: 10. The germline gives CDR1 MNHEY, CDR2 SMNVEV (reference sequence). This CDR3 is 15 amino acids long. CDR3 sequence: CASRHSSGEHYEQYF. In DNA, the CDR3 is TGTGCCAGCAGACATAGTAGCGGGGAGCACTACGAGCAGTACTTC.

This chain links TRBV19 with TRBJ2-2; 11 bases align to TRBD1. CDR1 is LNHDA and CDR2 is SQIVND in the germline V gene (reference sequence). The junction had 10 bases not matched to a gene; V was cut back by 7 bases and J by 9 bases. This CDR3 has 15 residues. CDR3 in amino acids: CASTSRGQGDRELFF. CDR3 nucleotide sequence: TGTGCCAGTACTAGTAGGGGACAGGGGGACCGGGAGCTGTTTTTT.

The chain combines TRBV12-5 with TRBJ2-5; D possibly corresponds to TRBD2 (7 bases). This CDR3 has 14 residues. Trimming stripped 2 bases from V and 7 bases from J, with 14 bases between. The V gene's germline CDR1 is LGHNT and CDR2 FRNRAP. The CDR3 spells CASGLMAGAGTQYF. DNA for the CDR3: TGTGCTAGTGGTTTGATGGCGGGGGCGGGGACCCAGTACTTC.

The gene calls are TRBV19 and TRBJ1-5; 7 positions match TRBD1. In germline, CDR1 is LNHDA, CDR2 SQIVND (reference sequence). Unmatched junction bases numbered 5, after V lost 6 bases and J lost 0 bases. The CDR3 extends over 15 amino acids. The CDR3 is CASRTGQYSNQPQHF. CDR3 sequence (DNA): TGTGCCAGTAGGACAGGGCAGTATAGCAATCAGCCCCAGCATTTT.

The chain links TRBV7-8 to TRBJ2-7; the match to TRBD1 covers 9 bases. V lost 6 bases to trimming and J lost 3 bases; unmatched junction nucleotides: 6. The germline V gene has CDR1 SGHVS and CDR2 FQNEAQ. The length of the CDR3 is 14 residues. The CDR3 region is CASRGDRELYEQYF. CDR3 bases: TGTGCCAGCAGGGGGGACAGGGAACTCTACGAGCAGTACTTC.

The CDR3 sequence is CASGRGLADSPSGANVLTF. The CDR3 coding sequence is TGTGCCAGCGGTCGGGGCCTAGCAGACTCCCCCTCTGGGGCCAACGTCCTGACTTTC. This chain links TRBV6-6 with TRBJ2-6; D might be TRBD1 or TRBD2, each matching 5 bases. Trimming shortened V by 8 bases and J by 0 bases, and 23 bases separated the two germline ends. This CDR3 comprises 19 residues. Germline loops: CDR1 MNHNY, CDR2 SVGAGI (reference sequence).

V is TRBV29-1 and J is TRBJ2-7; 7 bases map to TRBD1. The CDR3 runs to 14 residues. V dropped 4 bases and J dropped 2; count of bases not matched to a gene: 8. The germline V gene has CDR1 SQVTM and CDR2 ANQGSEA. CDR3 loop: CSVVPGTVTYEQYF. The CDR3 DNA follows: TGCAGCGTTGTCCCAGGGACAGTAACCTACGAGCAGTACTTC.

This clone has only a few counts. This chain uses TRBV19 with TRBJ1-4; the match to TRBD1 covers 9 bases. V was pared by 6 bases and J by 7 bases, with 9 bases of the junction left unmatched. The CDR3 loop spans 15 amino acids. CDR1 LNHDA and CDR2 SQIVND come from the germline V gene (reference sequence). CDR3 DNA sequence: TGTGCCAGTAGGCCTCCGGGACAGGGAAGTGAAAAACTGTTTTTT. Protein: CASRPPGQGSEKLFF.

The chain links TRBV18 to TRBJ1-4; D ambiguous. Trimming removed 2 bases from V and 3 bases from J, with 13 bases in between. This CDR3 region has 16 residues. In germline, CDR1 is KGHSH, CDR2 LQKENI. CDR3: CASSPTGSGANEKLFF. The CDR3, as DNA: TGTGCCAGCTCACCAACGGGGTCGGGAGCTAATGAAAAACTGTTTTTT.

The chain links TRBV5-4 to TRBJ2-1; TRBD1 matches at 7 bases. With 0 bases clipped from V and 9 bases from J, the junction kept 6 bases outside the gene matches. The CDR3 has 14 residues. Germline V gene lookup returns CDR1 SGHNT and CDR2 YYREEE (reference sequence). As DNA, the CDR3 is TGTGCCAGCAGCTTGGGACAGGGCCTAGCTGAGCAGTTCTTC. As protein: CASSLGQGLAEQFF. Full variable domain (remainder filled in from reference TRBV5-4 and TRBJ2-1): ETGVTQSPTHLIKTRGQQVTLRCSSQSGHNTVSWYQQALGQGPQFIFQYYREEENGRGNFPPRFSGLQFPNYSSELNVNALELDDSALYLCASSLGQGLAEQFFGPGTRLTVL.

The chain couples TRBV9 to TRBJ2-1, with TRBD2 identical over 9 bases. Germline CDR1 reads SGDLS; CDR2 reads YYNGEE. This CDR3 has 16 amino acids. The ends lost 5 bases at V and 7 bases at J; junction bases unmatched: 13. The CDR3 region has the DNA TGTGCCAGCAGTTCGGTCTCCGGCGGGGGGGCGAATGAGCAGTTCTTC. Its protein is CASSSVSGGGANEQFF.

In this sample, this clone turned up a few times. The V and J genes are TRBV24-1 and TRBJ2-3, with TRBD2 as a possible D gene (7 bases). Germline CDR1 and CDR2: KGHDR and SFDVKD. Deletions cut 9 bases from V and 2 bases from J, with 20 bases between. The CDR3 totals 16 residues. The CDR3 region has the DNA TGTGCCACCGCGACGAACAGGGAGGGGCACACAGATACGCAGTATTTT. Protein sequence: CATATNREGHTDTQYF.

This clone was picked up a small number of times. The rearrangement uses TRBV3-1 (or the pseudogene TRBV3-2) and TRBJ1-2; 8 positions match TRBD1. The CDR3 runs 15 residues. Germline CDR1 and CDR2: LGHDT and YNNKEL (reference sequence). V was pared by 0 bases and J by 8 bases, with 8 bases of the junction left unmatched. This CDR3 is CASSQDIQGAWGYTF. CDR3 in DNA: TGTGCCAGCAGCCAAGATATCCAGGGGGCATGGGGCTACACCTTC.

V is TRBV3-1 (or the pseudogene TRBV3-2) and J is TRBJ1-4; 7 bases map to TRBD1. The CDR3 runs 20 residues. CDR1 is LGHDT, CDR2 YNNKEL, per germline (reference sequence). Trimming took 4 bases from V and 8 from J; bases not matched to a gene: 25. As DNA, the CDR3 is TGTGCCAGCAGCCTGGGACAGCGGAAAAGTCCTAAAACCGCGGAAGAAAAACTGTTTTTT. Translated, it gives CASSLGQRKSPKTAEEKLFF.

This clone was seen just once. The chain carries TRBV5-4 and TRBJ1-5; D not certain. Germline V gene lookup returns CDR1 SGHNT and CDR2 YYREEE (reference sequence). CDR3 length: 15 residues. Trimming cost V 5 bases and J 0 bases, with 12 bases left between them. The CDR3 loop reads CASSVWQDSNQPQHF. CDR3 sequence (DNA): TGTGCCAGCAGTGTGTGGCAGGATAGCAATCAGCCCCAGCATTTT.

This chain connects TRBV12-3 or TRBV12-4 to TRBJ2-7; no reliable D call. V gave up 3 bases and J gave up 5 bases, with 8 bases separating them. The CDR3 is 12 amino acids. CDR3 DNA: TGTGCCAGCAGTTTTATAGCCCACGAGCAGTACTTC. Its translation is CASSFIAHEQYF.

CDR3 sequence: CASSLIWGVHEQYF. The CDR3 DNA reads TGTGCCAGCAGCTTAATATGGGGGGTCCACGAGCAGTACTTC. The gene calls are TRBV7-2 and TRBJ2-7; possibly TRBD2 for D (6 bases). Between the trimmed V and J ends, which lost 2 bases and 5 bases, there was a span of 13 bases. This CDR3 is built from 14 residues. Germline V gives CDR1 SGHTA, CDR2 FQGNSA.

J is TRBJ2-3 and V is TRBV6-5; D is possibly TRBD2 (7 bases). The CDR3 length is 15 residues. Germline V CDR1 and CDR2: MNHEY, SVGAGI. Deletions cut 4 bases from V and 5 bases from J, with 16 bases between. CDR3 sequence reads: CASSFLGGGVDTQYF. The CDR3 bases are TGTGCCAGCAGTTTTTTAGGGGGGGGCGTAGATACGCAGTATTTT.

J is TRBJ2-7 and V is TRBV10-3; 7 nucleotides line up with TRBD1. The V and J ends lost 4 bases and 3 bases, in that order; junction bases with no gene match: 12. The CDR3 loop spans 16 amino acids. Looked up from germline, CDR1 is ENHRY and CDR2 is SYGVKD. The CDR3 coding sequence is TGTGCCATCAGTGGGCTGGGGCAGGGGGTGTACTACGAGCAGTACTTC. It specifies CAISGLGQGVYYEQYF.

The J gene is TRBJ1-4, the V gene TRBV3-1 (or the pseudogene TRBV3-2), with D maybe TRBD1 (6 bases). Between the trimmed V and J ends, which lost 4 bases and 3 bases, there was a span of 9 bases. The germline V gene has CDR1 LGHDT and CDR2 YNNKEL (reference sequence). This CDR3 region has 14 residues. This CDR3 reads CASSRRGANEKLFF. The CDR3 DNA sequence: TGTGCCAGCAGCCGCAGGGGAGCTAATGAAAAACTGTTTTTT.